The present T cell receptor (beta chain) was sequenced within a study of shared clonotypes between healthy human individuals. General observations from the study: Even with large depth, rarefaction showed that sorted-subset sequencing was incomplete. It was the few donors that limited the genetic and exposure-history diversity represented.

This clone was detected a few times. Its antigen is not known. Negatively enriched CD4+ T cells were divided by CD45RA into naive and memory. Germline lookup yields CDR1 SQVTM and CDR2 ANQGSEA. Trimming cost V 6 bases and J 3 bases, with 21 bases left between them. The length of the CDR3 is 16 residues. Clones were read by immunoSEQ multiplex PCR, and TCRdb kept only the in-frame ones, dropping some. Among around 1,000,000 clones listed, approximately 77% were seen once. The V gene is TRBV29-1, the J gene TRBJ2-1, with D perhaps matching TRBD2 (6 bases). Input material: memory CD4+ T cells from PBMCs. As for subset: CD45RA-negative fraction. The TCR sequence derives from a man aged 18 to 30 in good health. Some clones in this sample may be carry-over from other donors' samples. The CDR3 DNA is TGCAGCGTCCCGAAGTCGACGACTAGTCACTACAATGAGCAGTTCTTC. Translation gives CSVPKSTTSHYNEQFF.